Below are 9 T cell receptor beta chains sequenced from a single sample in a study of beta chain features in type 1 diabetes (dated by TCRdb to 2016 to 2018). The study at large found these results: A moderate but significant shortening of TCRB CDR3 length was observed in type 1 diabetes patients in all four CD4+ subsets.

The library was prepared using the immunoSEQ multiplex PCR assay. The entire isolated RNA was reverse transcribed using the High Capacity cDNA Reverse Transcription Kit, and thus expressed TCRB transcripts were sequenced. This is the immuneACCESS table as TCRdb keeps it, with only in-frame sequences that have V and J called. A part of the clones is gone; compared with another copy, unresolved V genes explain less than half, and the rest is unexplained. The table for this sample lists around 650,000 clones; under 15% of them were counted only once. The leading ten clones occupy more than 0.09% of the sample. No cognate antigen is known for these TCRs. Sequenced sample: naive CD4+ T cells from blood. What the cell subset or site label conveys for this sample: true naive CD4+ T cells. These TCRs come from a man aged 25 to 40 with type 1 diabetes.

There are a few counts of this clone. CDR3 DNA sequence: TGTGCCAGCAGCTTCGGGCAGGGGATTAACTATGGCTACACCTTC. Protein: CASSFGQGINYGYTF. V usage is TRBV5-4 and J usage is TRBJ1-2; D is perhaps TRBD1 (6 bases). Germline CDR1 SGHNT, CDR2 YYREEE (reference sequence). The germline V and J ends were trimmed by 2 bases and 1 base, with 12 bases remaining between them. CDR3 length: 15 amino acids.

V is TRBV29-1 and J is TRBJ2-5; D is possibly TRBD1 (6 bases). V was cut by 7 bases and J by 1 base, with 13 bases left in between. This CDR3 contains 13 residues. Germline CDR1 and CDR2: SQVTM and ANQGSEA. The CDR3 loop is CSASQGIQETQYF. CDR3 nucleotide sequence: TGCAGCGCGTCACAGGGCATCCAAGAGACCCAGTACTTC. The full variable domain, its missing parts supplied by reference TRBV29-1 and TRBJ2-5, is SAVISQKPSRDICQRGTSLTIQCQVDSQVTMMFWYRQQPGQSLTLIATANQGSEATYESGFVIDKFPISRPNLTFSTLTVSNMSPEDSSIYLCSASQGIQETQYFGPGTRLLVL.

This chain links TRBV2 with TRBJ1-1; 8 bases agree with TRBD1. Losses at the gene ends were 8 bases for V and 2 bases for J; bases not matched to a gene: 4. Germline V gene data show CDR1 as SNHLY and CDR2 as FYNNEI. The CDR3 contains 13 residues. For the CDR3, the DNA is TGTGCCAGCGGACAGGGAAAAAACACTGAAGCTTTCTTT. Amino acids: CASGQGKNTEAFF.

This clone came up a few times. CDR3 sequence: CASSPPGTAYNEQFF. CDR3 bases: TGTGCCAGCAGCCCCCCGGGGACAGCCTACAATGAGCAGTTCTTC. V is TRBV7-2 and J is TRBJ2-1, with 7 positions matching TRBD1. The germline V gene encodes CDR1 SGHTA and CDR2 FQGNSA. This CDR3 contains 15 residues. V shed 5 bases, J shed 2 bases, and the junction held 6 bases outside the gene matches.

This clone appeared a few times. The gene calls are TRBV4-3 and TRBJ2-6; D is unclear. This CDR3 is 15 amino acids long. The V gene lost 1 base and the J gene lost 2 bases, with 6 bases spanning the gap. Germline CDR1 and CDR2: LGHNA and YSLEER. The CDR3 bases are TGCGCCAGCAGCCAAGCTGTAACTGGGGCCAACGTCCTGACTTTC. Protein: CASSQAVTGANVLTF.

CDR3 bases: TGTGCCAGCATGTCCTATCGACAGGGGATTTCCGACGAGCAGTACTTC. Its translation: CASMSYRQGISDEQYF. This chain joins TRBV28 and TRBJ2-7; 8 bases map to TRBD1. Germline values: CDR1 MDHEN, CDR2 SYDVKM. This CDR3 has 16 residues. The V and J ends lost 7 bases and 5 bases, in that order; junction bases with no gene match: 16. Combining the CDR3 with reference TRBV28 and TRBJ2-7 gives the whole variable domain DVKVTQSSRYLVKRTGEKVFLECVQDMDHENMFWYRQDPGLGLRLIYFSYDVKMKEKGDIPEGYSVSREKKERFSLILESASTNQTSMYLCASMSYRQGISDEQYFGPGTRLTVT.

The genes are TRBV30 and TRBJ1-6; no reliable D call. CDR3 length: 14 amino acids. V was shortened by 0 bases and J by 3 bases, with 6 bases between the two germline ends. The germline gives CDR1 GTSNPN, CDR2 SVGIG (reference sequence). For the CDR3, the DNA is TGTGCCTGGAGTGTCGGGCACTATAATTCACCCCTCCACTTT. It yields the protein CAWSVGHYNSPLHF.

DNA of the CDR3: TGTGCCAGCAGCCCAGGAGCACGGACAGGGTATTCCTATGGCTACACCTTC. It translates to CASSPGARTGYSYGYTF. This chain connects TRBV7-6 to TRBJ1-2; TRBD1 aligns across 8 bases. The V gene end was trimmed by 5 bases and the J gene end by 4 bases; junction bases not matched to a gene: 15. This CDR3 has 17 amino acids. Germline assignment: CDR1 SGHVS and CDR2 FNYEAQ.

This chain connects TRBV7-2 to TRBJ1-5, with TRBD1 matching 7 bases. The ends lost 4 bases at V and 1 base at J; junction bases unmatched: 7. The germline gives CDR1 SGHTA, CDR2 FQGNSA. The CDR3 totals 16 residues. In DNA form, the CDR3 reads TGTGCCAGCAGCTCGGGACAGCAGCCAAGCAATCAGCCCCAGCATTTT. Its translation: CASSSGQQPSNQPQHF.